Presented here are 11 T cell receptor beta chains from one specimen sequenced in a study of T cell repertoires in cytomegalovirus infection. TCRdb itself ran the reads through MiXCR, one entry per CDR3 protein. The sample consists of around 430,000 distinct CDR3 sequences, roughly 43% of them appearing once. No antigens are known for them. This specimen consisted of cultured PBMCs, obtained from culture after CMV antigen stimulation. All receptors come from a human donor in good health (CMV status not recorded). Some clones in this sample may be carry-over from other donors' samples.

The chain joins TRBV14 to TRBJ2-7; 14 nucleotides agree with TRBD2. Losses at the gene ends were 1 base for V and 0 bases for J; bases not matched to a gene: 8. Per germline, CDR1 SGHDN and CDR2 FVKESK. CDR3 length: 19 amino acids. The CDR3, as DNA: TGTGCCAGCAGCCAAGGCGGGACTAGCGGGGGCAGAAGCTCCTACGAGCAGTACTTC. Protein: CASSQGGTSGGRSSYEQYF.

The V gene is TRBV19, the J gene TRBJ2-4; either TRBD1 or TRBD2 may fit D (5 bases each). The germline V and J ends were trimmed by 7 bases and 1 base, with 14 bases remaining between them. CDR1 is LNHDA and CDR2 is SQIVND in the germline V gene (reference sequence). The CDR3 extends over 15 amino acids. CDR3: CASTSPGLAKNIQYF. In DNA form, the CDR3 reads TGTGCCAGTACGTCGCCGGGGCTGGCCAAAAACATTCAGTACTTC.

V and J are TRBV10-3 and TRBJ2-7; TRBD1 matches 7 bases. Germline trimming cut 3 bases from V and 2 bases from J; bases unmatched to any gene: 4. The CDR3 contains 14 residues. Germline values: CDR1 ENHRY, CDR2 SYGVKD. The CDR3 DNA reads as TGTGCCATCAGTGACACCGGGACAGCCTACGAGCAGTACTTC. Translated: CAISDTGTAYEQYF.

J is TRBJ1-3 and V is TRBV19; D is uncertain. CDR3 length: 15 amino acids. The V gene lost 0 bases and the J gene lost 2 bases, with 8 bases spanning the gap. Germline V CDR1 and CDR2: LNHDA, SQIVND (reference sequence). The CDR3 region is CASSIDLTAGNTIYF. The CDR3 DNA sequence: TGTGCCAGTAGTATAGACCTAACAGCTGGAAACACCATATATTTT.

This clonotype was recorded once. The V call is TRBV5-6, the J call TRBJ2-6; D not certain. The length of the CDR3 is 14 residues. Germline CDR1 is SGHDT and CDR2 is YYEEEE. Trimming shortened V by 4 bases and J by 2 bases, and 7 bases separated the two germline ends. The chain's CDR3 is CASSRWAGANVLTF. In DNA form, the CDR3 reads TGTGCCAGCAGCCGCTGGGCTGGGGCCAACGTCCTGACTTTC.

This sequence joins TRBV7-9 and TRBJ2-1; 16 nucleotides match TRBD2. CDR3 length: 18 amino acids. J gave up 7 bases and V 3 bases, and 9 bases lay outside the gene matches. Germline V gives CDR1 SEHNR, CDR2 FQNEAQ (reference sequence). CDR3 sequence reads: CASSLGRGLAGGWNEQFF. In DNA, the CDR3 is TGTGCCAGCAGCTTGGGCAGGGGACTAGCGGGAGGGTGGAATGAGCAGTTCTTC.

This clonotype showed up just a few times. This sequence joins TRBV12-3 or TRBV12-4 and TRBJ2-1, with TRBD2 matching 7 bases. The CDR3 sequence is 21 residues long. V gave up 5 bases and J gave up 6 bases; unmatched junction bases: 28. The CDR3 nucleotides read TGTGCCAGCAGTCCCGTTATCCGGGGGATGTTGGGCGGGAGTCGGGCCAATGAGCAGTTCTTC. Amino acid sequence: CASSPVIRGMLGGSRANEQFF.

This clonotype was seen a few times. The rearrangement links TRBV12-3 or TRBV12-4 to TRBJ1-2; D is unresolved. Trimming cost V 6 bases and J 0 bases, with 8 bases left between them. The CDR3 runs to 13 residues. This CDR3 is CASRGLANYGYTF. In DNA, the CDR3 is TGTGCCAGCAGGGGTTTAGCTAACTATGGCTACACCTTC.

This clonotype was counted between two and nine times. The chain uses TRBV3-1 and TRBJ2-5; D ambiguous. The CDR3 length is 15 residues. Germline V gene lookup returns CDR1 LGHDT and CDR2 YNNKEL (reference sequence). Trimming removed 1 base at V and 2 bases at J, with 11 bases between. The CDR3 loop is CASSQATASQETQYF. The CDR3 bases are TGTGCCAGCAGCCAAGCAACAGCTTCACAAGAGACCCAGTACTTC.

The chain carries TRBV7-9 and TRBJ1-1, with TRBD1 as a possible D gene (5 bases). This CDR3 comprises 12 residues. Deletions cut 5 bases from V and 5 bases from J, with 9 bases between. CDR1 SEHNR and CDR2 FQNEAQ come from the germline V gene (reference sequence). As DNA, the CDR3 is TGTGCCAGCAGCCATCGGGGGACTGAAGCTTTCTTT. It specifies CASSHRGTEAFF.

This clonotype was counted ten times or more. The V and J genes are TRBV7-2 and TRBJ2-6; no reliable D call. V gave up 1 base and J gave up 4 bases, with 11 bases separating them. The CDR3 loop spans 16 amino acids. In germline, CDR1 is SGHTA, CDR2 FQGNSA. The CDR3 DNA reads TGTGCCAGCAGCTTAGGCGGCACCCCCGGGGCCAACGTCCTGACTTTC. Amino acid sequence: CASSLGGTPGANVLTF.